The following is a T cell receptor beta chain sequence with its context. The antigen remains undetermined. Primers for the PCR totalled 60 Vbeta and 13 Jbeta. The repertoire was sequenced with immunoSEQ multiplex PCR; TCRdb's copy has only in-frame clones and lacks some. The listing records around 200,000 clones. This entry is derived from a study of cytomegalovirus exposure and HLA in healthy donors. Study overall: A prior study identified over 100 million unique TCR beta sequences from roughly 180 million T cells.

The CDR3 is 18 residues long. V shed 3 bases and J shed 4 bases, with 22 bases lying between them. Germline V gives CDR1 MGHDK, CDR2 SYGVNS. Study-wide findings and caveats: The classifier reportedly diagnosed cytomegalovirus status with high sensitivity and specificity.

Healthy donors of bone marrow made up the group. This receptor was obtained from a young woman in good health and CMV-seropositive. The sample comprised PBMCs. V and J are TRBV25-1 and TRBJ1-3; tentative D call: TRBD1 (5 bases). Here the CDR3 DNA reads TGTGCCAGCAGTGACCAAGACCAGGGCCCAAGAGAAGGAAACACCATATATTTT. As protein: CASSDQDQGPREGNTIYF.